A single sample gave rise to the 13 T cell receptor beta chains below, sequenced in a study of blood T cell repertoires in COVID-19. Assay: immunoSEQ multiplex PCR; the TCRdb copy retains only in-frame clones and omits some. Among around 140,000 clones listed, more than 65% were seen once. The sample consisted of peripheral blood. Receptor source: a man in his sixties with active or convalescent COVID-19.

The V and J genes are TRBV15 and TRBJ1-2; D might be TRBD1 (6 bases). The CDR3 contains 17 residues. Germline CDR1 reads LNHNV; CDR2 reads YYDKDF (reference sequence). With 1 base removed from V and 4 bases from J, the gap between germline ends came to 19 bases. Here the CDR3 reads CATSRVQGRGTSYGYTF. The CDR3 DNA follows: TGTGCCACCAGCAGAGTACAGGGTAGAGGCACCTCCTATGGCTACACCTTC.

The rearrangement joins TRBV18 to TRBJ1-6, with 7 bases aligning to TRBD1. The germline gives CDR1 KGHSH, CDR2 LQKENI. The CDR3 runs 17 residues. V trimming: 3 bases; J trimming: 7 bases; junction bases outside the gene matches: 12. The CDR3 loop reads CASSPGIWTGVNSPLHF. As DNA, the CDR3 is TGTGCCAGCTCACCGGGAATTTGGACAGGCGTCAATTCACCCCTCCACTTT.

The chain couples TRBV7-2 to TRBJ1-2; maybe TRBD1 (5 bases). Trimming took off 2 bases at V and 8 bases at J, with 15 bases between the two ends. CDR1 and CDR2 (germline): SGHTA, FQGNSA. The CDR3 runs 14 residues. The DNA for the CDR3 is TGTGCCAGCAGCTTAATGCGCGGGGGAGACGGCTACACCTTC. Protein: CASSLMRGGDGYTF.

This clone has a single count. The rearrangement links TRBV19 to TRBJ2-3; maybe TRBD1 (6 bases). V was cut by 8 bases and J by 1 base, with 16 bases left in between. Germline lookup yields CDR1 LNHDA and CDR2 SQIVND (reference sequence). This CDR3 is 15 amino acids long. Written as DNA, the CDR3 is TGTGCCAGTCAAACTTCGACAGGTCGCACAGATACGCAGTATTTT. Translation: CASQTSTGRTDTQYF.

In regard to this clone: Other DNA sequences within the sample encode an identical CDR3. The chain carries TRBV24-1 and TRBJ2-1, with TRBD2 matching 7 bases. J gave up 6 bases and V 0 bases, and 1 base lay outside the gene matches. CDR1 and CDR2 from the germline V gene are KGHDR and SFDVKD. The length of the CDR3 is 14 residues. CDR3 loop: CATSDLTGGNEQFF. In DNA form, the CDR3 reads TGTGCCACCAGTGATTTGACGGGGGGCAATGAGCAGTTCTTC.

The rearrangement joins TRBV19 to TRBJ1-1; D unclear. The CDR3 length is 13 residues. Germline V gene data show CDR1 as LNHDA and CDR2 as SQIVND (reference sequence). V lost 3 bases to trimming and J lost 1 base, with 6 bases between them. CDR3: CASSIGKNTEAFF. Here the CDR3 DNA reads TGTGCCAGTAGTATCGGGAAGAACACTGAAGCTTTCTTT. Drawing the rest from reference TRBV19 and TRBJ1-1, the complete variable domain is DGGITQSPKYLFRKEGQNVTLSCEQNLNHDAMYWYRQDPGQGLRLIYYSQIVNDFQKGDIAEGYSVSREKKESFPLTVTSAQKNPTAFYLCASSIGKNTEAFFGQGTRLTVV.

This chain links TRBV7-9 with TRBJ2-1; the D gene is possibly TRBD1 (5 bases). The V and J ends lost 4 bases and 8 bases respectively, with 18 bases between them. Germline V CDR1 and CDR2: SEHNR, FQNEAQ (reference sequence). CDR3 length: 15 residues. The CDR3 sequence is CASSSRKGMIDEQFF. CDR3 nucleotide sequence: TGTGCCAGCAGCTCCCGAAAGGGGATGATAGATGAGCAGTTCTTC.

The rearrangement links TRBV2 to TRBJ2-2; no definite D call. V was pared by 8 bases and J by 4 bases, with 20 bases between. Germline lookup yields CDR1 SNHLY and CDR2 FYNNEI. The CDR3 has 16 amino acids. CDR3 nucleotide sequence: TGTGCCAGCGATAATCTTGGGCCTACGATCACCGGGGAGCTGTTTTTT. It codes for CASDNLGPTITGELFF.

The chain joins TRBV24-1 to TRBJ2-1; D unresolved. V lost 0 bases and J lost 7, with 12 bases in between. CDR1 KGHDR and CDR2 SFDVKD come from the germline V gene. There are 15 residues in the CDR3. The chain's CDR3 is CATSDLTRLGNEQFF. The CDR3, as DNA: TGTGCCACCAGTGATTTGACGAGACTCGGGAATGAGCAGTTCTTC.

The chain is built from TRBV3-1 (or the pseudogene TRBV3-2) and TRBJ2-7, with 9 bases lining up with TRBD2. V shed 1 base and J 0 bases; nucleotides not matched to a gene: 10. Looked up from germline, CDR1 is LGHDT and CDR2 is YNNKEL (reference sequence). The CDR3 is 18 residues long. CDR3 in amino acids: CASSQVFLAGLSSYEQYV. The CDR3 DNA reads TGTGCCAGCAGCCAAGTCTTTCTAGCGGGACTCAGCTCCTACGAGCAGTACGTC.

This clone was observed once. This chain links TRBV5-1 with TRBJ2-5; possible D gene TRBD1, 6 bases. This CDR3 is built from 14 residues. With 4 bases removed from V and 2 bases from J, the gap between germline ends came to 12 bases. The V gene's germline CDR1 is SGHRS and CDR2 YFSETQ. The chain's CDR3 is CASSGGQPQETQYF. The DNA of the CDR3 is TGCGCCAGCAGCGGAGGACAGCCTCAAGAGACCCAGTACTTC.

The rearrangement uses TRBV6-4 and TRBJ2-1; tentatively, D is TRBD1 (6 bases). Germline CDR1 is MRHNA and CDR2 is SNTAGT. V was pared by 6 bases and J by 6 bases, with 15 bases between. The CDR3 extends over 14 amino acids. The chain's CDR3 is CASSTDRLANEQFF. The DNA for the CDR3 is TGTGCCAGCAGCACCGACAGGTTGGCCAATGAGCAGTTCTTC.

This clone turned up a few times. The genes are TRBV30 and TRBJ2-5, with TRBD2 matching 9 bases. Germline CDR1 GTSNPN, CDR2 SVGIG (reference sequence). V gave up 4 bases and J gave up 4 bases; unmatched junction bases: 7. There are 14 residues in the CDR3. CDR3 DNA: TGTGCCTGGACGCGGGGGGGGTTTTTAGAGACCCAGTACTTC. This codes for CAWTRGGFLETQYF.